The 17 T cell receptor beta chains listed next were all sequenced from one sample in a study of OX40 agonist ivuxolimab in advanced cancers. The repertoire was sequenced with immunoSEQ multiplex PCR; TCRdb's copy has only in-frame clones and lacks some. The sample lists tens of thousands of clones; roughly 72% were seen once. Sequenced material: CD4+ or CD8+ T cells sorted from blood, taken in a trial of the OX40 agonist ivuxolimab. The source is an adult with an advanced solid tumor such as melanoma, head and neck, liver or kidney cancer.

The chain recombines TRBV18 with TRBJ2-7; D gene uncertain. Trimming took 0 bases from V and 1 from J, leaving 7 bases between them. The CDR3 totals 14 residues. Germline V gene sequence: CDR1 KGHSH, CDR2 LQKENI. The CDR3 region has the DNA TGTGCCAGCTCACCACCGCGCCGATCCTACGAGCAGTACGTC. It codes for CASSPPRRSYEQYV.

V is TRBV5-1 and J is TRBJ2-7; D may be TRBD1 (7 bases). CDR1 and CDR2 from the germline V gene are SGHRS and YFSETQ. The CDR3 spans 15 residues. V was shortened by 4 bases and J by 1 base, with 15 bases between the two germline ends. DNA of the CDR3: TGCGCCAGCAGCGGAGGGGGCTTCGGATCCTACGAGCAGTACTTC. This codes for CASSGGGFGSYEQYF.

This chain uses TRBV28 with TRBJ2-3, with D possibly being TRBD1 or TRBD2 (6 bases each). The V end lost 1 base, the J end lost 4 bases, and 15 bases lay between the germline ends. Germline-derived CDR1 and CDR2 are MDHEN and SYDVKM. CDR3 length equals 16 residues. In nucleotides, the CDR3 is TGTGCCAGCAGTTTATCCCCAGCAGGGGAGGCAGATACGCAGTATTTT. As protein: CASSLSPAGEADTQYF.

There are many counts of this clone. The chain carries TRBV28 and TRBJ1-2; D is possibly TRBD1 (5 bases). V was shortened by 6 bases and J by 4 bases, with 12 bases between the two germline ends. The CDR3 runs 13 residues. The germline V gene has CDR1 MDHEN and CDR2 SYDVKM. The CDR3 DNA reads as TGTGCCAGCAGGCGGGACGGACCCTATGGCTACACCTTC. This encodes CASRRDGPYGYTF.

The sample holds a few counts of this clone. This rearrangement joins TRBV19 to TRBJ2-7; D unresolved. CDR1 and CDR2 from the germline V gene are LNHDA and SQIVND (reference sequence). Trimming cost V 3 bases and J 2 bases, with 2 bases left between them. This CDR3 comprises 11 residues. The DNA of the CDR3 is TGTGCCAGTAGTATCCCCTACGAGCAGTACGTC. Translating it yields CASSIPYEQYV.

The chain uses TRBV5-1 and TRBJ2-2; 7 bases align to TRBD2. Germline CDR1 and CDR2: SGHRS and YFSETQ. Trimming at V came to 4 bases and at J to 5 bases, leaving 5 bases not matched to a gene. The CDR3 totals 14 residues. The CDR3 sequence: CASSGGSGTGELFF. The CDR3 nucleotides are TGCGCCAGCAGCGGCGGGAGTGGAACCGGGGAGCTGTTTTTT.

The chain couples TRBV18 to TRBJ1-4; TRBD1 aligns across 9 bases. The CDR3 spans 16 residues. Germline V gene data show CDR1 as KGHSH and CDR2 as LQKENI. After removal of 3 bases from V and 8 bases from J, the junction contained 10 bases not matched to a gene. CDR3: CASSPSRTGEGEKLFF. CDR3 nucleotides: TGTGCCAGCTCACCGAGCCGGACAGGGGAAGGAGAAAAACTGTTTTTT.

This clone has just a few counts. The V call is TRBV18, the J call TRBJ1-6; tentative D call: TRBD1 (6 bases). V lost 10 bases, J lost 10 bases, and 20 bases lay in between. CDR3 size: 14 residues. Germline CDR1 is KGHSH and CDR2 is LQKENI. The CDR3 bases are TGTGCCACCCAGGCGAGGACAGACCTCTCACCCCTCCACTTT. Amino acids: CATQARTDLSPLHF.

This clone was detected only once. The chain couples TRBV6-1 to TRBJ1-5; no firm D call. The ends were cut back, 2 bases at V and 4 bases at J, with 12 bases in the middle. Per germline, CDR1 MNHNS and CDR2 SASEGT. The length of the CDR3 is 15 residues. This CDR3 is CASSEQSLINQPQHF. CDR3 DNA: TGTGCCAGCAGTGAACAGTCACTCATTAATCAGCCCCAGCATTTT.

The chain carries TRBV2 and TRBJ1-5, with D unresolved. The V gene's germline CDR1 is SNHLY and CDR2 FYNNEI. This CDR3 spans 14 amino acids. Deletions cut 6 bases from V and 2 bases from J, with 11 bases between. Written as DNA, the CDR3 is TGTGCCAGCAGCGCTTCTAGCGGCAATCAGCCCCAGCATTTT. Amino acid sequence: CASSASSGNQPQHF.

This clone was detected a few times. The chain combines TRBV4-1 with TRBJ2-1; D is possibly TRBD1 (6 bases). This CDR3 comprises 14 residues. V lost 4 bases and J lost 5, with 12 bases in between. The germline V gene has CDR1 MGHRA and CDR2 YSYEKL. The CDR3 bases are TGCGCCAGCAGCCGGTACAGGGCAAACAATGAGCAGTTCTTC. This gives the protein CASSRYRANNEQFF.

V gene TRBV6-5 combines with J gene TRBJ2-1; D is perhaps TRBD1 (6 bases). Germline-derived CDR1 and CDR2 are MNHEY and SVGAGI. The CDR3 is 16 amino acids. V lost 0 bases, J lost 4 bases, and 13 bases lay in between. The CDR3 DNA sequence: TGTGCCAGCAGTTACTCGCCCAGGGGTCTTTACAATGAGCAGTTCTTC. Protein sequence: CASSYSPRGLYNEQFF.

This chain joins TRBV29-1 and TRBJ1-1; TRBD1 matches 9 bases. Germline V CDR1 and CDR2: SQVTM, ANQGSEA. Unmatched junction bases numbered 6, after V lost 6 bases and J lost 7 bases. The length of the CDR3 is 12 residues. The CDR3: CSVAGTGLEAFF. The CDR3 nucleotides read TGCAGCGTAGCGGGGACAGGGCTTGAAGCTTTCTTT.

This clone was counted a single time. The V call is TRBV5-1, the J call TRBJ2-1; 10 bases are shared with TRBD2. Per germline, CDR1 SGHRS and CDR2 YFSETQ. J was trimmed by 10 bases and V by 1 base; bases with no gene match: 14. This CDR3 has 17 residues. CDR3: CASSLTTTSGAIGEQFF. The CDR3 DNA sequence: TGCGCCAGCAGCTTGACGACAACTAGCGGGGCGATCGGGGAGCAGTTCTTC.

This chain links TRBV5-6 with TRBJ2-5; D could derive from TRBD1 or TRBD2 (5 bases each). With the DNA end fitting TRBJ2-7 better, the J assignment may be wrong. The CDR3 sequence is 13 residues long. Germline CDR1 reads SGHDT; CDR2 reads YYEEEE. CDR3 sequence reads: CASSLASGTEQYF. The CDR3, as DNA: TGTGCCAGCAGCTTGGCGTCAGGGACCGAGCAGTACTTC.

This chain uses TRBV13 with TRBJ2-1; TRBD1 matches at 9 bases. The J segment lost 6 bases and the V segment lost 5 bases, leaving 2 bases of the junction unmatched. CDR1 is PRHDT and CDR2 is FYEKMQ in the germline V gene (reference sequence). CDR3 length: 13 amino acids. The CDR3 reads CASSGTGSNEQFF. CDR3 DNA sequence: TGTGCCAGCAGCGGGACAGGGAGCAATGAGCAGTTCTTC.

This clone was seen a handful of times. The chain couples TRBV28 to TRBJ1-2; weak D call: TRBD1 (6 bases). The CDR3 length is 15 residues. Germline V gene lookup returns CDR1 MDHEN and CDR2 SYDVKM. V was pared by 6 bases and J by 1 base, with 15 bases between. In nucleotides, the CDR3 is TGTGCCAGCAGCAGCCCAGGGGCAAGTAACTATGGCTACACCTTC. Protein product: CASSSPGASNYGYTF.